The text below deals with one T cell receptor (beta chain). Its specificity is unknown. The source of the sample is a study of cytomegalovirus exposure and HLA in healthy donors. The CDR3 spans 15 residues. With 5 bases removed from V and 1 base from J, the gap between germline ends came to 15 bases. Germline values: CDR1 LNHDA, CDR2 SQIVND (reference sequence). Study-wide results and limits: Reportedly, TCR beta sequences accurately predicted HLA-A and HLA-B alleles in most subjects. Reportedly, a later analysis found an Asian-associated ancestry cluster had fewer N-insertions than the approximately 700-donor mean.

PCR employed 60 Vbeta and 13 Jbeta primers. Method: immunoSEQ multiplex PCR; TCRdb's copy keeps in-frame clones and lacks some. Here the sample spans 150,000 to 200,000 clones, 70% to 80% being singletons. This TCR came from a woman aged 45-65 years in good health and CMV-seronegative. Sequenced: PBMCs. V usage is TRBV19 and J usage is TRBJ2-7, with a weak D call TRBD2 (6 bases). CDR3 in amino acids: CASSPERVRSYEQYF. The CDR3 DNA follows: TGTGCCAGTAGTCCGGAGCGGGTACGATCCTACGAGCAGTACTTC.